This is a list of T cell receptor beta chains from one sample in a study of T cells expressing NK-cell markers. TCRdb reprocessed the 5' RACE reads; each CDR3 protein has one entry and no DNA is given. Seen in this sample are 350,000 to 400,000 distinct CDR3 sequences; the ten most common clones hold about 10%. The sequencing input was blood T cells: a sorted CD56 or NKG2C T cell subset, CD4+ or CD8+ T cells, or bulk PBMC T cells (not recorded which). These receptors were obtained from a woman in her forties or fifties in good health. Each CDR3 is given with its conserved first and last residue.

CDR3: CATSRDKDGIEETQYF
V: TRBV15
J: TRBJ2-5
length: 16

CDR3: CASSTRQGADTQYF
V: TRBV9
J: TRBJ2-3
length: 14

CDR3: CASSFRGQFTEAFF
V: TRBV27
J: TRBJ1-1
length: 14

CDR3: CSAPATLSNYGYTF
V: TRBV20-1
J: TRBJ1-2
length: 14

CDR3: CASSLGLGSEQYF
V: TRBV7-9
J: TRBJ2-7
length: 13

CDR3: CASSYPGQGQPQHF
V: TRBV12-3/TRBV12-4
J: TRBJ1-5
length: 14

CDR3: CASSRGTGVKNTEAFF
V: TRBV18
J: TRBJ1-1
length: 16

CDR3: CASSSSGSAEAFF
V: TRBV4-1
J: TRBJ1-1
length: 13

CDR3: CASSLGGEYQETQYF
V: TRBV11-1
J: TRBJ2-5
length: 15

CDR3: CASSLNRVGARGQYF
V: TRBV7-2
J: TRBJ2-3
length: 15

CDR3: CASSLGNRDLNSYEQYF
V: TRBV12-3/TRBV12-4
J: TRBJ2-7
length: 17

CDR3: CASSPTGAAYQPQHF
V: TRBV11-2
J: TRBJ1-5
length: 15

CDR3: CATSRDITNSQETQYF
V: TRBV15
J: TRBJ2-5
length: 16

CDR3: CASRDRTGSGYGYTF
V: TRBV27
J: TRBJ1-2
length: 15

CDR3: CAIRTGSGTQYF
V: TRBV10-3
J: TRBJ2-3
length: 12

CDR3: CASSLLAGNTGELFF
V: TRBV12-3/TRBV12-4
J: TRBJ2-2
length: 15

CDR3: CSVRTFATNEKLFF
V: TRBV29-1
J: TRBJ1-4
length: 14

CDR3: CASSQPGLSNEQFF
V: TRBV6-5
J: TRBJ2-1
length: 14

CDR3: CASSHQEGRRNEQFF
V: TRBV4-1
J: TRBJ2-1
length: 15

CDR3: CASSFSTENYGYTF
V: TRBV28
J: TRBJ1-2
length: 14

CDR3: CASSPGTPKSPLHF
V: TRBV6-5
J: TRBJ1-6
length: 14

CDR3: CASSYGGLDYEQYF
V: TRBV6-5
J: TRBJ2-7
length: 14

CDR3: CSAGSSSGSTDTQYF
V: TRBV20-1
J: TRBJ2-3
length: 15

CDR3: CASRGGASEAFF
V: TRBV4-1
J: TRBJ1-1
length: 12

CDR3: CASSFSTGGWTEAFF
V: TRBV5-7
J: TRBJ1-1
length: 15

CDR3: CASGRPNEQFF
V: TRBV6-5
J: TRBJ2-1
length: 11

CDR3: CASSSAGISGELFF
V: TRBV5-1
J: TRBJ2-2
length: 14

CDR3: CASSSSAGNTGELFF
V: TRBV11-2
J: TRBJ2-2
length: 15

CDR3: CASSPGRTGLLYEQYF
V: TRBV13
J: TRBJ2-7
length: 16

CDR3: CASSSPGQIYSGANVLTF
V: TRBV3-1
J: TRBJ2-6
length: 18

CDR3: CASSPRQGQTRNYGYTF
V: TRBV3-1
J: TRBJ1-2
length: 17

CDR3: CASSPLVPGQLPPEQFF
V: TRBV5-6
J: TRBJ2-1
length: 17

CDR3: CSAKILGLDGNEQFF
V: TRBV20-1
J: TRBJ2-1
length: 15

CDR3: CASSFTSGSYEQYF
V: TRBV6-5
J: TRBJ2-7
length: 14

CDR3: CAISELAGANVLTF
V: TRBV10-3
J: TRBJ2-6
length: 14

CDR3: CASSFRTSGRVSYNEQFF
V: TRBV5-1
J: TRBJ2-1
length: 18

CDR3: CASSLDGTGFYGYTF
V: TRBV7-3
J: TRBJ1-2
length: 15

CDR3: CASSRDREGRRFF
V: TRBV6-6
J: TRBJ2-1
length: 13

CDR3: CASSSDSAGELFF
V: TRBV27
J: TRBJ2-2
length: 13

CDR3: CASSESWGFTDTQYF
V: TRBV10-2
J: TRBJ2-3
length: 15

CDR3: CATSDFSTSGAGELFF
V: TRBV24-1
J: TRBJ2-2
length: 16

CDR3: CASSQHRSVYNEQFF
V: TRBV14
J: TRBJ2-1
length: 15

CDR3: CASSPEQGFTGELFF
V: TRBV7-8
J: TRBJ2-2
length: 15

CDR3: CSAFSSSSTDTQYF
V: TRBV20-1
J: TRBJ2-3
length: 14

CDR3: CASSQAEWGISGRAGTEQFF
V: TRBV4-1
J: TRBJ2-1
length: 20

CDR3: CASSVGTGGAETQYF
V: TRBV9
J: TRBJ2-5
length: 15

CDR3: CASSQDTQNTEAFF
V: TRBV3-1
J: TRBJ1-1
length: 14

CDR3: CASSQLPGATEAFF
V: TRBV4-1
J: TRBJ1-1
length: 14

CDR3: CASSPLGQGNSPLHF
V: TRBV6-6
J: TRBJ1-6
length: 15

CDR3: CASSLATGPPEYEQYF
V: TRBV5-1
J: TRBJ2-7
length: 16

CDR3: CASSSRTSGDRVPDTQYF
V: TRBV7-9
J: TRBJ2-3
length: 18